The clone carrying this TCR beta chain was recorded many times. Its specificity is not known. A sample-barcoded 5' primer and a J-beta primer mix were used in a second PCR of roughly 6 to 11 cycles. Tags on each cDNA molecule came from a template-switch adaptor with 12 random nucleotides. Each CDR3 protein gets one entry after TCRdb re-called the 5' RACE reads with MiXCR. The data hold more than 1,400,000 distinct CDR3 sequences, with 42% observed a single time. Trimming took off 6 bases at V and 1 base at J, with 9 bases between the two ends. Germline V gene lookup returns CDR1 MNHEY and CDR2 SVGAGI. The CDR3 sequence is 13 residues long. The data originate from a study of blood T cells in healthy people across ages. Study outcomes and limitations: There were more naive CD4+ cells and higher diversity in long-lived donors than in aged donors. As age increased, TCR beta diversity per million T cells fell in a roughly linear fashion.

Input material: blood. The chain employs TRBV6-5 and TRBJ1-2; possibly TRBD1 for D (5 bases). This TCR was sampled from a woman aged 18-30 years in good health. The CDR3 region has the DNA TGTGCCAGCAGGCGGGACGGTAACTATGGCTACACCTTC. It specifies CASRRDGNYGYTF.